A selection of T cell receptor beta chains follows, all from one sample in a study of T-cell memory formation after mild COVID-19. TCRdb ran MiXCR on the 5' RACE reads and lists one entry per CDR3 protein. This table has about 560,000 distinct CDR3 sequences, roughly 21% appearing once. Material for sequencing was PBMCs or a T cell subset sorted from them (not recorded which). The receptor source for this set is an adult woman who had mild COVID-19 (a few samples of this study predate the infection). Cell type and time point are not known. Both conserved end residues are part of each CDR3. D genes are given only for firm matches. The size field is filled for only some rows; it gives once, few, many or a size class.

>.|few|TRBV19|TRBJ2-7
CASSRRTGGKYF
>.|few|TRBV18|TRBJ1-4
CASSPQDYRVGEKLFF
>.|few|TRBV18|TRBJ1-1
CASSPSPSNTEAFF
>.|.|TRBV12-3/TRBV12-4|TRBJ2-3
CASSLAYLVRGSTDTQYF
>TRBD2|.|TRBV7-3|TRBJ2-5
CASSLSVAGTQETQYF
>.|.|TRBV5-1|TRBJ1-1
CASSTQSGAEAFF
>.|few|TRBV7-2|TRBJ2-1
CASSTAGSGSRGQFF
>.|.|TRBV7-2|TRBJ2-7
CASSQRTVPYEQYF
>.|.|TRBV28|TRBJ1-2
CASSFIAGFVNGYTF
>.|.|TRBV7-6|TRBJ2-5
CASSPIRGRTAKETQYF
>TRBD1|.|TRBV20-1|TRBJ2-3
CSAVRTGFSTDTQYF